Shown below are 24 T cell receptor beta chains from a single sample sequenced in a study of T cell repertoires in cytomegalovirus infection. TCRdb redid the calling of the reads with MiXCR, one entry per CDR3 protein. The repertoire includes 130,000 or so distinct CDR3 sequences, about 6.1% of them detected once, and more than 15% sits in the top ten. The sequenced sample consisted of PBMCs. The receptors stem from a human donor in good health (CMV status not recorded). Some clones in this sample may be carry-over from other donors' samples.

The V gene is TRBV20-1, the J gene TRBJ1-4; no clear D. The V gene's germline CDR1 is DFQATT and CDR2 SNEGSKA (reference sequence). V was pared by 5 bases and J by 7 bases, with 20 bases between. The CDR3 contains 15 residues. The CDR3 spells CSASQPPPGGEKLFF. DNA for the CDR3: TGCAGTGCTTCTCAACCCCCCCCGGGCGGTGAAAAACTGTTTTTT.

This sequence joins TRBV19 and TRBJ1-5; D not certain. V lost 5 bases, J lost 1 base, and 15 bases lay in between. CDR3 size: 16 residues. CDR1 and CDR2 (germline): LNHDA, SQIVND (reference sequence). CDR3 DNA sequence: TGTGCCAGTAGTGATTCGGCACCGAGGAGCAATCAGCCCCAGCATTTT. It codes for CASSDSAPRSNQPQHF.

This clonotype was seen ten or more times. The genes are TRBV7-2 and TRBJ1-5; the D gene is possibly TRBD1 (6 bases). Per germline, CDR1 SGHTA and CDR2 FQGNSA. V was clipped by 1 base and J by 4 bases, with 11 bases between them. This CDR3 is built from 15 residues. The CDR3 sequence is CASSLEGTTNQPQHF. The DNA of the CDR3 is TGTGCCAGCAGCTTAGAAGGGACAACTAATCAGCCCCAGCATTTT.

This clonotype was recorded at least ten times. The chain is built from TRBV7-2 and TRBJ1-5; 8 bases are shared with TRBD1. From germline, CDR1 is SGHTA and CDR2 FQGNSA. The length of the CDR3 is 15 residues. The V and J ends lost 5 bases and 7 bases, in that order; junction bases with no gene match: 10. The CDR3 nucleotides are TGTGCCAGCAGCCCCACAGGGGGAACGTACCAGCCCCAGCATTTT. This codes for CASSPTGGTYQPQHF.

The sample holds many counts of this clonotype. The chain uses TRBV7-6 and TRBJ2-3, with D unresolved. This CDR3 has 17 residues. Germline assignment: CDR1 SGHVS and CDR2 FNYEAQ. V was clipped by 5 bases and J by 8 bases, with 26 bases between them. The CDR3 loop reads CASSPDAHFDRKGTQYF. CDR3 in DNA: TGTGCCAGCAGCCCAGACGCGCATTTTGATAGGAAAGGTACGCAGTATTTT.

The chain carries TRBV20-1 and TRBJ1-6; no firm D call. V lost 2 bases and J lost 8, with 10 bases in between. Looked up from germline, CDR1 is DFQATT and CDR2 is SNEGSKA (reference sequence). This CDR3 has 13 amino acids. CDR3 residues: CSARQSTDSPLHF. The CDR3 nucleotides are TGCAGTGCTAGACAGTCTACGGATTCACCCCTCCACTTT.

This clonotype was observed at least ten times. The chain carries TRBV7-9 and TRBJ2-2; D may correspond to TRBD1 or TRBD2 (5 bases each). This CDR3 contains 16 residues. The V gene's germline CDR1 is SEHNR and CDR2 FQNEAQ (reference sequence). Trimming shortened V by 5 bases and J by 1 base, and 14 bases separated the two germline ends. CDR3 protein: CASSDPGAENTGELFF. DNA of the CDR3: TGTGCCAGCAGCGACCCCGGGGCAGAGAACACCGGGGAGCTGTTTTTT. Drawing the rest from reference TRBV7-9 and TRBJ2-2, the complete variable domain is DTGVSQNPRHKITKRGQNVTFRCDPISEHNRLYWYRQTLGQGPEFLTYFQNEAQLEKSRLLSDRFSAERPKGSFSTLEIQRTEQGDSAMYLCASSDPGAENTGELFFGEGSRLTVL.

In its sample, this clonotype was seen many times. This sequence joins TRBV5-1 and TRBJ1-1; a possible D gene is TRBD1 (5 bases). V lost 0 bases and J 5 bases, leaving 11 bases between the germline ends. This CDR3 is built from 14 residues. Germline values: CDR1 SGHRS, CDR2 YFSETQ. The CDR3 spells CASSLAGGWTEAFF. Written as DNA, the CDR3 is TGCGCCAGCAGCTTGGCCGGGGGTTGGACTGAAGCTTTCTTT.

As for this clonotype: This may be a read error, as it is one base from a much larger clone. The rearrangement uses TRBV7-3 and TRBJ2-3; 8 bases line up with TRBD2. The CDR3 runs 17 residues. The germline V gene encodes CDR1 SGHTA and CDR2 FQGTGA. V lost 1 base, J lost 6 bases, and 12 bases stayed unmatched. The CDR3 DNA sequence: TGTGCCAGCAGCTTAAGGAGTGCTAGCGGGTTGTTGGATACGCAGTATTTT. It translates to CASSLRSASGLLDTQYF. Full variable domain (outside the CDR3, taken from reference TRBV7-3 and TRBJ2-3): GAGVSQTPSNKVTEKGKYVELRCDPISGHTALYWYRQSLGQGPEFLIYFQGTGAADDSGLPNDRFFAVRPEGSVSTLKIQRTERGDSAVYLCASSLRSASGLLDTQYFGPGTRLTVL.

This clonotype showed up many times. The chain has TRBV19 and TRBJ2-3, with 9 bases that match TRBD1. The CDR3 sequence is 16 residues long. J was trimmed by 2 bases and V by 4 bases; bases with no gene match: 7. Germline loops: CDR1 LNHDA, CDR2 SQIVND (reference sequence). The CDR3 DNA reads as TGTGCCAGTAGTACCCCGGACAGGGGATACACAGATACGCAGTATTTT. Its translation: CASSTPDRGYTDTQYF.

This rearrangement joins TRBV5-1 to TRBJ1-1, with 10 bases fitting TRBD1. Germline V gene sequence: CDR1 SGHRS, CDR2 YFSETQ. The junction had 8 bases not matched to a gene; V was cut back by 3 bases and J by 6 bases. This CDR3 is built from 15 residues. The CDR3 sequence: CASSSDPGTGAEAFF. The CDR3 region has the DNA TGCGCCAGCAGCTCTGACCCAGGGACAGGGGCTGAAGCTTTCTTT.

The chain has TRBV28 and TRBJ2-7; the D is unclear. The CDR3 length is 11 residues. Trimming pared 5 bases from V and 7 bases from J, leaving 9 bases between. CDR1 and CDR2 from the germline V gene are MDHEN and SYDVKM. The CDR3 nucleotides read TGTGCCAGCAGTCAGCTTGGTGAGCAGTACTTC. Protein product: CASSQLGEQYF. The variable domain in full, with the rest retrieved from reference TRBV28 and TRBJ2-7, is DVKVTQSSRYLVKRTGEKVFLECVQDMDHENMFWYRQDPGLGLRLIYFSYDVKMKEKGDIPEGYSVSREKKERFSLILESASTNQTSMYLCASSQLGEQYFGPGTRLTVT.

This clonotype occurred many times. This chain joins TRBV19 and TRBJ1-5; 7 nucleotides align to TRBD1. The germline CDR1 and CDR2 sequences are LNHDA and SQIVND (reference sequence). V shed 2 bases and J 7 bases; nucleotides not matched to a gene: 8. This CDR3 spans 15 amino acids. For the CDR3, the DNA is TGTGCCAGTAGTATATTGGCAGGGGGAGACCAGCCCCAGCATTTT. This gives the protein CASSILAGGDQPQHF.

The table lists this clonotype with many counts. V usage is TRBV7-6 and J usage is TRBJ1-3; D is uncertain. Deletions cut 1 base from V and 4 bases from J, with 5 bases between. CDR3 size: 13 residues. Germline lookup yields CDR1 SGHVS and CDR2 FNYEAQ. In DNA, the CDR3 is TGTGCCAGCAGCTTAGGTCCGGGAAACACCATATATTTT. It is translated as CASSLGPGNTIYF.

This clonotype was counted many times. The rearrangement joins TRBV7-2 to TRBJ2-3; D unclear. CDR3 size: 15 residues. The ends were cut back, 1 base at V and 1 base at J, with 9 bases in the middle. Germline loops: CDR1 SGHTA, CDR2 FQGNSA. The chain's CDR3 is CASSLGVPGTDTQYF. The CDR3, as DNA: TGTGCCAGCAGCTTAGGGGTCCCAGGCACAGATACGCAGTATTTT.

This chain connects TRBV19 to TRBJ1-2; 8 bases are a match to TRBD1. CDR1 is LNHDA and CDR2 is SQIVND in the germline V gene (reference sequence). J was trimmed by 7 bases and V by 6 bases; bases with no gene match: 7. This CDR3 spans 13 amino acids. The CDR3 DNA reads TGTGCCAGTAGACCGACGGACAGGGCTGGCTACACCTTC. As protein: CASRPTDRAGYTF.

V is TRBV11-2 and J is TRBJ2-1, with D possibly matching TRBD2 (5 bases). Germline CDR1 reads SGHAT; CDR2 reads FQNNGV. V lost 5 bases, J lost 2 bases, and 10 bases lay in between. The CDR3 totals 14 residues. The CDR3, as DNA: TGTGCCAGCAGCCAACCCGGGACCTACAATGAGCAGTTCTTC. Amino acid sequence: CASSQPGTYNEQFF.

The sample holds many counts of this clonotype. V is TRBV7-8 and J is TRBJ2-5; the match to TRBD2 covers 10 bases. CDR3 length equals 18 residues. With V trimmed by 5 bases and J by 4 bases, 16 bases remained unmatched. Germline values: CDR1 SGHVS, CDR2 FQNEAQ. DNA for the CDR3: TGTGCCAGCAGCCTTTCACGGACACAGCGGGGGGGGCGAGAGACCCAGTACTTC. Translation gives CASSLSRTQRGGRETQYF.

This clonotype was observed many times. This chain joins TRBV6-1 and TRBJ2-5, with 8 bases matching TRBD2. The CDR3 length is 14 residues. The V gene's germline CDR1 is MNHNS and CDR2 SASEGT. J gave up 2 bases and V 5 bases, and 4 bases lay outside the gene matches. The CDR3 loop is CASSYTSGQETQYF. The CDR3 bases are TGTGCCAGCAGTTATACTAGCGGACAAGAGACCCAGTACTTC.

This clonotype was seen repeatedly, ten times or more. The CDR3 nucleotides are TGTGCCAGCAGCTTATTAGGGCTGACGGGTGAAAAACTGTTTTTT. Translating it yields CASSLLGLTGEKLFF. This chain links TRBV7-2 with TRBJ1-4; no clear D gene. The CDR3 is 15 amino acids. Germline assignment: CDR1 SGHTA and CDR2 FQGNSA. The germline V and J ends were trimmed by 2 bases and 7 bases, with 14 bases remaining between them.

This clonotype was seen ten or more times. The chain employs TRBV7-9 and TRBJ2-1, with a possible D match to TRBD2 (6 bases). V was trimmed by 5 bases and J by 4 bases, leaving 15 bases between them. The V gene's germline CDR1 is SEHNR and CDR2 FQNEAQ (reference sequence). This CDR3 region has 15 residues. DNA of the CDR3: TGTGCCAGCAGCCCGGGGGTAGTTAATTACAATGAGCAGTTCTTC. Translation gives CASSPGVVNYNEQFF. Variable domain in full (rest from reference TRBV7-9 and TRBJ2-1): DTGVSQNPRHKITKRGQNVTFRCDPISEHNRLYWYRQTLGQGPEFLTYFQNEAQLEKSRLLSDRFSAERPKGSFSTLEIQRTEQGDSAMYLCASSPGVVNYNEQFFGPGTRLTVL.

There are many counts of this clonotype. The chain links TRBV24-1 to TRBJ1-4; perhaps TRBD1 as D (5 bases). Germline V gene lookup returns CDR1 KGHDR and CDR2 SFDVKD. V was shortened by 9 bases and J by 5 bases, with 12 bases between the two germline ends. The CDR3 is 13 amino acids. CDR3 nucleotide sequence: TGTGCCACCGGGACGGAAAGAAATGAAAAACTGTTTTTT. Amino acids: CATGTERNEKLFF.

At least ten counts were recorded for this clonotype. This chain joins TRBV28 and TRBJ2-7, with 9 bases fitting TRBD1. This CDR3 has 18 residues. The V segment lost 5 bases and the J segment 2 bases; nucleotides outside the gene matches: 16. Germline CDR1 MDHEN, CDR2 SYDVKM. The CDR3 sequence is CASSLGGQGIMIPYEQYF. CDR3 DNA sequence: TGTGCCAGCAGTCTTGGTGGACAGGGGATCATGATACCCTACGAGCAGTACTTC.

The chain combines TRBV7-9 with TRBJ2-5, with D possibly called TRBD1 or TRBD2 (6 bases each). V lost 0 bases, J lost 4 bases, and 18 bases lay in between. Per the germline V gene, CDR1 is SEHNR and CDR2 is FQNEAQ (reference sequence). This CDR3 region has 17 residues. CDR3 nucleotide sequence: TGTGCCAGCAGCTTAGCGGCGGAGGGGGAATTGGGAGAGACCCAGTACTTC. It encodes CASSLAAEGELGETQYF. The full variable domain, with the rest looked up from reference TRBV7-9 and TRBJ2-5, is DTGVSQNPRHKITKRGQNVTFRCDPISEHNRLYWYRQTLGQGPEFLTYFQNEAQLEKSRLLSDRFSAERPKGSFSTLEIQRTEQGDSAMYLCASSLAAEGELGETQYFGPGTRLLVL.